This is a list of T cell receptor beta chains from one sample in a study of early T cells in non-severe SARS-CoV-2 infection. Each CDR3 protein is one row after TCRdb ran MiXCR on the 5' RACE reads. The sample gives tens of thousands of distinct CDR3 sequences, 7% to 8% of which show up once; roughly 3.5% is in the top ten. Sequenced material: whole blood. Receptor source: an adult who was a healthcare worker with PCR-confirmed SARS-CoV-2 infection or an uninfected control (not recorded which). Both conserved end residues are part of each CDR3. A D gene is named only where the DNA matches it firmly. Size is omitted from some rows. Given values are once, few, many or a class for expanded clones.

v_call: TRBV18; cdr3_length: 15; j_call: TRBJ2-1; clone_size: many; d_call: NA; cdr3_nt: TGTGCCAGCTCACCCCAGGTGGGTAGATACAATGAGCAGTTCTTC; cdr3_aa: CASSPQVGRYNEQFF
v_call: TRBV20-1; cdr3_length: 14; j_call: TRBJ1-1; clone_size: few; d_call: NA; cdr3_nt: TGCAGTGCCAAAACCCGGGAGGGGGACACTGAAGCTTTCTTT; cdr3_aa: CSAKTREGDTEAFF
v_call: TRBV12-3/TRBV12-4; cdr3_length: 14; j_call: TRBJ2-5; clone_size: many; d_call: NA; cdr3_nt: TGTGCCAGCAGTTTCTTGAGGCAGCAAGAGACCCAGTACTTC; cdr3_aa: CASSFLRQQETQYF
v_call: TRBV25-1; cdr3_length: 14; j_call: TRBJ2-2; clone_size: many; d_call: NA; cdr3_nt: TGTGCCAGCAGTGAATTCAAGGGAGCCGGGGAGCTGTTTTTT; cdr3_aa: CASSEFKGAGELFF
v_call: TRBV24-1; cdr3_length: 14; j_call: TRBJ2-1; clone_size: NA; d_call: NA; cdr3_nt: TGTGCCACCAGTGATTCGTGGATGTACAATGAGCAGTTCTTC; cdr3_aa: CATSDSWMYNEQFF
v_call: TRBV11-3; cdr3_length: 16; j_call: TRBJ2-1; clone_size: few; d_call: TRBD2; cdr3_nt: TGTGCCAGCAGCACCTGGACTAGCGGGAAAGACAATGAGCAGTTCTTC; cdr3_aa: CASSTWTSGKDNEQFF
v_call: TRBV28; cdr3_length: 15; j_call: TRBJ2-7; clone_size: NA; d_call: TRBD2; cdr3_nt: TGTGCCACCGAGGGAGGGACCGCAAGCTCCTACGAGCAGTACTTC; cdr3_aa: CATEGGTASSYEQYF
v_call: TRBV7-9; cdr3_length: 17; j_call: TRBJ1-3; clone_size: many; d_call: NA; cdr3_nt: TGTGCCAGCAGCTCCTGGTCCATGCAGGTTTCCGGAAACACCATATATTTT; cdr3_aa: CASSSWSMQVSGNTIYF
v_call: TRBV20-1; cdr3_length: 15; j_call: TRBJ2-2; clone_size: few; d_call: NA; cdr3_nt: TGCAGTGCTCCCCGGGCCAGGGCGAACACCGGGGAGCTGTTTTTT; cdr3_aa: CSAPRARANTGELFF
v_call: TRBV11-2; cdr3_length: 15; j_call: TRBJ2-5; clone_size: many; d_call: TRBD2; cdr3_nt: TGTGCCAGCAGCCTCAGACTAGCGGGAGCGGAGACCCAGTACTTC; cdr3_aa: CASSLRLAGAETQYF
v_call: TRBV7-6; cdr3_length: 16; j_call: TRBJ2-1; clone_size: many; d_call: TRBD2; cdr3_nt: TGTGCCAGCAGCCTTTTTGGACTAGCGGGAAGCAATGAGCAGTTCTTC; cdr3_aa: CASSLFGLAGSNEQFF
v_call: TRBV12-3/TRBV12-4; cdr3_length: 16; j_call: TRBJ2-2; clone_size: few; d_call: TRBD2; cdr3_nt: TGTGCCAGCAGAGCCGGGACTAGCGGGAGGGCCGGGGAGCTGTTTTTT; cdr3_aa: CASRAGTSGRAGELFF
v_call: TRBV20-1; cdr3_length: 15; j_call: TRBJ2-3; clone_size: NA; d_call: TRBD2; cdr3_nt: TGCAGTGCTAGAGTCTTAGCGGGAGGGCCTCATACGCAGTATTTT; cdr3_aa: CSARVLAGGPHTQYF
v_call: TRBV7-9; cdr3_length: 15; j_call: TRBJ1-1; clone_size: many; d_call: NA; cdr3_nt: TGTGCCAGCAGCTTTTCAGGGCAGTTTCTGACTGAAGCTTTCTTT; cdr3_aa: CASSFSGQFLTEAFF
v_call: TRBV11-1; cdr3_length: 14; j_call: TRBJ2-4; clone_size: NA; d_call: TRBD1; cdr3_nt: TGTGCCAGCAGCTTCCCTACAGGGGGAAACATTCAGTACTTC; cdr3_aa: CASSFPTGGNIQYF
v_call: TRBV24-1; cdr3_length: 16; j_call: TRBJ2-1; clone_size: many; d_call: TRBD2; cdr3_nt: TGTGCCACCAGTGATGCCACGACTAGCGGATACAATGAGCAGTTCTTC; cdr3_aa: CATSDATTSGYNEQFF
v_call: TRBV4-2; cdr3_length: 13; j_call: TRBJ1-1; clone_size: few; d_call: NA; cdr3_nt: TGTGCCAGCAGCCAGACAGGGAACACTGAAGCTTTCTTT; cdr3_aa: CASSQTGNTEAFF
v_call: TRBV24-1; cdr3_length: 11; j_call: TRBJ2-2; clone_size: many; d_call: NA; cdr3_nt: TGTGCCACCCAAGGGTCCGGGGAGCTGTTTTTT; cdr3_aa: CATQGSGELFF
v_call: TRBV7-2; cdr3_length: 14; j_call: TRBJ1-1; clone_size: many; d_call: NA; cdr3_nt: TGTGCCAGCACCAAGGAGGGCTCGAGGACTGAAGCTTTCTTT; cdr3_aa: CASTKEGSRTEAFF
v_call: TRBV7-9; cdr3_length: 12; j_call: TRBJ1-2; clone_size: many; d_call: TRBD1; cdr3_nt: TGTGCCAGCAGCACGGACAGGCGGGACTACACCTTC; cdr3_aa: CASSTDRRDYTF
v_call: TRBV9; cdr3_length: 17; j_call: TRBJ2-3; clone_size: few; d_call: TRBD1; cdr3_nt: TGTGCCAGCAGCGTAGGGTACGCCCAGGGGGGCACAGATACGCAGTATTTT; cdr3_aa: CASSVGYAQGGTDTQYF
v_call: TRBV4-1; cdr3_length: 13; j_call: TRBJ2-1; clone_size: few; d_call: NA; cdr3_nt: TGCGCCAGCAGATTTAGCCTTTACAATGAGCAGTTCTTC; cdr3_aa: CASRFSLYNEQFF
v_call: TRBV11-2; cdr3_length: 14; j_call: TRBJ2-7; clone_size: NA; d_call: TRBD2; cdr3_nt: TGTGCCAGCAGCCCTGGGGGACTAGCGGGGGAGCAGTACTTC; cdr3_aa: CASSPGGLAGEQYF
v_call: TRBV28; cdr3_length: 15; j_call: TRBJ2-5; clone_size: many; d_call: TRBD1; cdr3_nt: TGTGCCAGCAGTTTATCAGACAGGGGCTTCGAGACCCAGTACTTC; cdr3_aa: CASSLSDRGFETQYF
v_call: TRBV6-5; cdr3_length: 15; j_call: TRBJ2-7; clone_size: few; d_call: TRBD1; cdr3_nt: TGTGCCAGCAGTTACTCGAACAGGGGTGCGGACGAGCAGTACTTC; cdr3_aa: CASSYSNRGADEQYF
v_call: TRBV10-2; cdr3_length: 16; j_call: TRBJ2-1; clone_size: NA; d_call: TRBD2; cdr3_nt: TGCGCCACCAGACTAGCGGGAGGGAATCCATACAATGAGCAGTTCTTC; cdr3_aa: CATRLAGGNPYNEQFF
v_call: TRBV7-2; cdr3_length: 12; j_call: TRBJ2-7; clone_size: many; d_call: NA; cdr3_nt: TGTGCCAGCAGCCGTAGTTATTACGAGCAGTACTTC; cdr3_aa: CASSRSYYEQYF
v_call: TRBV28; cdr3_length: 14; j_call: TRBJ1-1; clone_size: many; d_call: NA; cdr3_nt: TGTGCCAGCAGTTCAGGGGATGTGAACACTGAAGCTTTCTTT; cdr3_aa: CASSSGDVNTEAFF
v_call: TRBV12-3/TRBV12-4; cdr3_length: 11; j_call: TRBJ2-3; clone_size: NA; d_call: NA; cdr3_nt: TGTGCCAGCAGCGTGACGGATACGCAGTATTTT; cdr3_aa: CASSVTDTQYF
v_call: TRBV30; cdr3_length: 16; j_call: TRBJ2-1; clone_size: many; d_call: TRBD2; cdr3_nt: TGTGCCTGGAGTGCGGCCCTAGCGGGAAATCTGGATGAGCAGTTCTTC; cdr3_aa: CAWSAALAGNLDEQFF
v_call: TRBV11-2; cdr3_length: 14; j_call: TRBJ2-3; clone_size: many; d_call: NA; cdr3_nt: TGTGCCAGCACCACGTCGTTTCGGACAGATACGCAGTATTTT; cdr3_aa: CASTTSFRTDTQYF
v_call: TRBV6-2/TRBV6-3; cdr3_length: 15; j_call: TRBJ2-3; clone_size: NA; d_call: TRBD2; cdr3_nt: TGTGCCAGCAGTTACTCAGGGCTAGCGGGCGATACGCAGTATTTT; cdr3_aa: CASSYSGLAGDTQYF
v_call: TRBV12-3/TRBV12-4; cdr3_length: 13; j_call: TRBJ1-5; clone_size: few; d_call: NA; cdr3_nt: TGTGCCAGCAGTTTCGGCGGGGGGGGCGAAACGCATTTT; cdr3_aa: CASSFGGGGETHF
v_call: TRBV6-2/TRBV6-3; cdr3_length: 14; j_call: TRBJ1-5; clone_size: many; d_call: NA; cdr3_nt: TGTGCCAGCAGTTACTCAGCCGGGTCATCGCCCCAGCATTTT; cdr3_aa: CASSYSAGSSPQHF
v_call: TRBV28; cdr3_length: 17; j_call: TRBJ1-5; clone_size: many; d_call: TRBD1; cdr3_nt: TGTGCCAGCAGTTTTTATACCCCGGGACAGGGCCAACAGCCCCAGCATTTT; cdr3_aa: CASSFYTPGQGQQPQHF
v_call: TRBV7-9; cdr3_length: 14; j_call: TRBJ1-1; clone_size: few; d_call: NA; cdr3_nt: TGTGCCAGCAGCCGGGGCAGGGGAAACACTGAAGCTTTCTTT; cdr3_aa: CASSRGRGNTEAFF
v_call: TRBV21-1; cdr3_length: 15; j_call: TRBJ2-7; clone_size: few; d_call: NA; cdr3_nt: TGTGCCAGCAGCAACCCCGACAGGGGCAACTACGAGCAGTACTTC; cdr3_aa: CASSNPDRGNYEQYF
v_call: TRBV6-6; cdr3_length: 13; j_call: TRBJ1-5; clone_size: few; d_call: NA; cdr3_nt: TGTGCCAGCAGCCAGGGGAAAGATCAGCCCCAGCATTTT; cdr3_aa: CASSQGKDQPQHF
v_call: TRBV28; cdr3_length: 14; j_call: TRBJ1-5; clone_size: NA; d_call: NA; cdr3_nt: TGTGCCAGCAGTCTCAGGGTAACCAATCAGCCCCAGCATTTT; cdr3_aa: CASSLRVTNQPQHF
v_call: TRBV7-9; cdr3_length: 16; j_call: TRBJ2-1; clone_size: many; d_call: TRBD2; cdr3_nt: TGTGCCAGCACCAAATCGGGCGGGAGGGCAGGCAATGAGCAGTTCTTC; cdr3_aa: CASTKSGGRAGNEQFF
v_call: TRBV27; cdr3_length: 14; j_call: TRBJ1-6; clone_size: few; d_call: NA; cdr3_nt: TGTGCCAGCAGTTTAGGCAGTATGAATTCACCCCTCCACTTT; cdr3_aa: CASSLGSMNSPLHF
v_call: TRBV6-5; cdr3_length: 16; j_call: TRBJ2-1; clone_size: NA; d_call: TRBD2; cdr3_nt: TGTGCCAGCAGTTACTCGGGACTAGCGGGAGGCAATGAGCAGTTCTTC; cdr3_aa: CASSYSGLAGGNEQFF
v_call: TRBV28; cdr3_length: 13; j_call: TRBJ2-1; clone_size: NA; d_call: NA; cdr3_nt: TGTGCCAGCAGGTTTAGCTTTCACAATGAGCAGTTCTTC; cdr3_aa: CASRFSFHNEQFF
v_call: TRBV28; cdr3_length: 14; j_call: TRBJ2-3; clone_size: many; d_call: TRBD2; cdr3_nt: TGTGCCAGCAGATGGGGGGGTCGCACAGATACGCAGTATTTT; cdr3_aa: CASRWGGRTDTQYF
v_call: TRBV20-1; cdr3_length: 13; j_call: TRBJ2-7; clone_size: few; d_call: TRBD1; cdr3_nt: TGCAGTGCCCAGGGGGCGCCAGGGTCCGAGCAGTACTTC; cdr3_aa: CSAQGAPGSEQYF
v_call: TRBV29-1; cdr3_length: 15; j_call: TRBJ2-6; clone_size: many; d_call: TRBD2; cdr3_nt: TGCAGCGTTGAAGCGGGAGGTACCGGGGCCAACGTCCTGACTTTC; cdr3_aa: CSVEAGGTGANVLTF
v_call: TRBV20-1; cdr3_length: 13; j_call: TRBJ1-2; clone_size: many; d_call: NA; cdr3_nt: TGCAGTGCTAGACAAGACGGTAACTATGGCTACACCTTC; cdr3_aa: CSARQDGNYGYTF